These 20 T cell receptor beta chains share one sample of origin, sequenced in a study of blood T cell repertoires in COVID-19. Data came from immunoSEQ multiplex PCR; TCRdb stores just in-frame clones and leaves some out. The sample gives about 210,000 clones, 75% to 90% of which show up once; about 5% is in the top ten. What was sequenced was peripheral blood. The source is a woman aged 40 to 55 with acute or convalescent COVID-19.

V gene TRBV5-1 combines with J gene TRBJ1-2; D remains ambiguous. CDR1 is SGHRS, CDR2 YFSETQ, per germline. V lost 4 bases and J lost 7, with 17 bases in between. The CDR3 covers 14 residues. CDR3 coding DNA: TGCGCCAGCAGCCTGAGGAGGGCCGTCCCTGGCTACACCTTC. Protein: CASSLRRAVPGYTF.

The rearrangement joins TRBV5-1 to TRBJ2-3; 11 bases match TRBD2. The CDR3 loop spans 18 amino acids. With V trimmed by 0 bases and J by 5 bases, 11 bases remained unmatched. CDR1 is SGHRS and CDR2 is YFSETQ in the germline V gene. CDR3 in amino acids: CASSLVPSGGMGEDTQYF. The CDR3 nucleotides read TGCGCCAGCAGCTTGGTTCCTAGCGGGGGGATGGGGGAAGATACGCAGTATTTT.

The chain joins TRBV5-1 to TRBJ1-2; 7 bases map to TRBD1. J was trimmed by 6 bases and V by 0 bases; bases with no gene match: 5. Germline lookup yields CDR1 SGHRS and CDR2 YFSETQ. The CDR3 runs 14 residues. The CDR3 DNA sequence: TGCGCCAGCAGCTTGGACGAGGGGGCAAATGGCTACACCTTC. The encoded protein is CASSLDEGANGYTF.

The V and J genes are TRBV18 and TRBJ2-5; D not resolved. V was trimmed by 1 base and J by 3 bases, leaving 6 bases between them. The germline V gene has CDR1 KGHSH and CDR2 LQKENI. The CDR3 spans 13 residues. CDR3: CASSPHEKETQYF. CDR3 nucleotide sequence: TGTGCCAGCTCACCACACGAGAAAGAGACCCAGTACTTC.

This clone has a single count. The chain uses TRBV27 and TRBJ2-1, with TRBD2 matching over 8 bases. The CDR3 extends over 15 amino acids. Germline V gene data show CDR1 as MNHEY and CDR2 as SMNVEV (reference sequence). Unmatched junction bases numbered 14, after V lost 8 bases and J lost 8 bases. CDR3 DNA: TGTGCCAGCGAGGAACGGGGACTAGGAGGGGATGAGCAGTTCTTC. The encoded protein is CASEERGLGGDEQFF.

The chain is built from TRBV18 and TRBJ1-3; TRBD1 agrees at 7 bases. Unmatched junction bases numbered 0, after V lost 4 bases and J lost 0 bases. The germline V gene encodes CDR1 KGHSH and CDR2 LQKENI. This CDR3 has 14 amino acids. The CDR3 protein is CASSRDSSGNTIYF. The CDR3 nucleotides are TGTGCCAGCTCACGGGACAGCTCTGGAAACACCATATATTTT.

This clone was detected once. The gene calls are TRBV20-1 and TRBJ1-1; a weak D match, TRBD1 (5 bases). The CDR3 is made up of 11 amino acids. Germline CDR1 reads DFQATT; CDR2 reads SNEGSKA (reference sequence). Here the CDR3 DNA reads TGCAGCGGGACTTTGAACACTGAAGCTTTCTTT. It translates to CSGTLNTEAFF.

The gene calls are TRBV5-1 and TRBJ2-5; 10 nucleotides align to TRBD1. V lost 4 bases, J lost 5 bases, and 8 bases stayed unmatched. Germline CDR1 reads SGHRS; CDR2 reads YFSETQ. The CDR3 sequence is 15 residues long. CDR3 DNA sequence: TGCGCCAGCAGCCACTGGACAGGGGGTGGGGAGACCCAGTACTTC. Its protein is CASSHWTGGGETQYF.

The J gene is TRBJ2-5, the V gene TRBV5-1; 7 bases agree with TRBD2. After removal of 3 bases from V and 4 bases from J, the junction contained 9 bases not matched to a gene. This CDR3 region has 15 residues. CDR1 and CDR2 from the germline V gene are SGHRS and YFSETQ. Here the CDR3 reads CASSWTSGGGETQYF. The CDR3 DNA sequence: TGCGCCAGCAGCTGGACCTCGGGCGGGGGAGAGACCCAGTACTTC.

The chain couples TRBV5-1 to TRBJ2-3; D unclear. Trimming cost V 4 bases and J 2 bases, with 17 bases left between them. This CDR3 spans 16 amino acids. From germline, CDR1 is SGHRS and CDR2 YFSETQ. The CDR3 DNA sequence: TGCGCCAGCAGCCTACCGCGCCGGGTGTCCACAGATACGCAGTATTTT. Residues: CASSLPRRVSTDTQYF.

The chain is built from TRBV5-1 and TRBJ1-4; 7 bases align to TRBD1. Germline CDR1 reads SGHRS; CDR2 reads YFSETQ. The CDR3 length is 16 residues. V dropped 4 bases and J dropped 3; count of bases not matched to a gene: 9. In DNA form, the CDR3 reads TGCGCCAGCAGCAAGGGACAGCCTATACCTAATGAAAAACTGTTTTTT. Translation: CASSKGQPIPNEKLFF.

The chain has TRBV5-4 and TRBJ1-2, with D tentatively TRBD1 (6 bases). Germline loops: CDR1 SGHNT, CDR2 YYREEE (reference sequence). V lost 4 bases and J 3 bases, leaving 10 bases between the germline ends. The CDR3 totals 13 residues. This CDR3 reads CASSPNRDYGYTF. In DNA form, the CDR3 reads TGTGCCAGCAGCCCGAACAGGGACTATGGCTACACCTTC.

The genes are TRBV13 and TRBJ1-2, with TRBD1 matching 8 bases. The trim removed 3 bases at V and 5 bases at J, leaving 5 bases unmatched. Germline lookup yields CDR1 PRHDT and CDR2 FYEKMQ (reference sequence). This CDR3 has 14 amino acids. The DNA of the CDR3 is TGTGCCAGCAGCTTCGGGACAGGCGGTTATGGCTACACCTTC. This codes for CASSFGTGGYGYTF.

This clone has only a few counts. V is TRBV9 and J is TRBJ2-5, with TRBD1 matching over 9 bases. Germline CDR1 reads SGDLS; CDR2 reads YYNGEE. This CDR3 has 15 amino acids. The junction had 9 bases not matched to a gene; V was cut back by 4 bases and J by 5 bases. CDR3 loop: CASSPQQGAWETQYF. In DNA, the CDR3 is TGTGCCAGCAGCCCCCAACAGGGGGCATGGGAGACCCAGTACTTC.

The chain joins TRBV3-1 (or the pseudogene TRBV3-2) to TRBJ1-4, with TRBD1 identical over 7 bases. J was trimmed by 7 bases and V by 1 base; bases with no gene match: 6. CDR3 size: 15 residues. Germline V gene sequence: CDR1 LGHDT, CDR2 YNNKEL (reference sequence). Here the CDR3 DNA reads TGTGCCAGCAGCCAAGCCGGGACAGCTGGTGAAAAACTGTTTTTT. This codes for CASSQAGTAGEKLFF.

V is TRBV18 and J is TRBJ1-6; 10 bases map to TRBD1. V dropped 5 bases and J dropped 5; count of bases not matched to a gene: 15. The germline CDR1 and CDR2 sequences are KGHSH and LQKENI. The CDR3 runs to 19 residues. This chain's CDR3 is CASSGVVRDRGRDNSPLHF. In DNA, the CDR3 is TGTGCCAGCTCAGGAGTCGTTCGGGACAGGGGCCGGGATAATTCACCCCTCCACTTT.

The genes are TRBV2 and TRBJ2-3, with 8 bases lining up with TRBD2. The CDR3 consists of 16 residues. V shed 5 bases and J 5 bases; nucleotides not matched to a gene: 12. Germline lookup yields CDR1 SNHLY and CDR2 FYNNEI. CDR3 DNA: TGTGCCAGCAGTTTACGGGGGGGCATTGGGGAAGATACGCAGTATTTT. It codes for CASSLRGGIGEDTQYF.

This clone was observed a handful of times. This chain connects TRBV15 to TRBJ2-7; D may be TRBD1 (5 bases). This CDR3 has 13 amino acids. CDR1 is LNHNV and CDR2 is YYDKDF in the germline V gene (reference sequence). Trimming stripped 0 bases from V and 6 bases from J, with 9 bases between. CDR3 nucleotides: TGTGCCACCAGCAGAGATCCAGGGTTCGAGCAGTACGTC. This codes for CATSRDPGFEQYV.

For the CDR3, the DNA is TGTGCCAGCAGAGAATTCCTAACAGGGGGCCGATACAATGAGCAGTTCTTC. Amino acid sequence: CASREFLTGGRYNEQFF. The rearrangement joins TRBV2 to TRBJ2-1, with 9 bases aligning to TRBD1. V shed 6 bases, J shed 4 bases, and the junction held 13 bases outside the gene matches. Germline lookup yields CDR1 SNHLY and CDR2 FYNNEI. The CDR3 is 17 amino acids.

The CDR3 nucleotides are TGTGCCAGCAGCTTCAACACAGGGGGCATTGGAGCTTTCTTT. Its translation is CASSFNTGGIGAFF. This chain uses TRBV7-8 with TRBJ1-1, with 9 bases matching TRBD1. V gave up 3 bases and J gave up 10 bases; unmatched junction bases: 9. There are 14 residues in the CDR3. Germline values: CDR1 SGHVS, CDR2 FQNEAQ.